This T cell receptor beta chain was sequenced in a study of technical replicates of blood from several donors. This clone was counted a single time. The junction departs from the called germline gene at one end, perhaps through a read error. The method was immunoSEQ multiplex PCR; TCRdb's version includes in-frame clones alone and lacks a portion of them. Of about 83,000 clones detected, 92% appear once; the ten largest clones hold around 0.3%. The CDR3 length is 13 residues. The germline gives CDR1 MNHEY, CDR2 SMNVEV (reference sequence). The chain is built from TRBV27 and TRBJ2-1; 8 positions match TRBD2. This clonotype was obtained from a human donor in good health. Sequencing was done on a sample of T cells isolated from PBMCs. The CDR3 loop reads CASTLSGSDEQFF. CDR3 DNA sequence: TGTGCCAGCACTTTAAGCGGGAGCGATGAGCAGTTCTTC.